This T cell receptor beta chain was recorded in a study of T cells in Graves' hyperthyroidism and ophthalmopathy. Researchers amplified the TCR beta CDR3 regions from RNA transcripts. A first-round RT-PCR of the TCR CDR3 used the HTBI primer set. TCRdb recomputed calls from the multiplex PCR reads with MiXCR, one row per CDR3 protein. The sample includes about half a million distinct CDR3 sequences, about 15% of them seen just once. CDR3 length: 16 residues. V was shortened by 0 bases and J by 3 bases, with 13 bases between the two germline ends. Germline V lookup: CDR1 SGDLS, CDR2 YYNGEE. At least ten counts were recorded for this clonotype.

This clonotype was sampled from a woman between 25 and 40 years old with Graves' ophthalmopathy. The rearrangement uses TRBV9 and TRBJ2-1; no clear D gene. Material: blood. The CDR3 DNA sequence: TGTGCCAGCAGCGTAGAGTTGAGAGTTGGCTACAATGAGCAGTTCTTC. It specifies CASSVELRVGYNEQFF. Based on the CDR3 plus reference TRBV9 and TRBJ2-1, the full variable domain is DSGVTQTPKHLITATGQRVTLRCSPRSGDLSVYWYQQSLDQGLQFLIQYYNGEERAKGNILERFSAQQFPDLHSELNLSSLELGDSALYFCASSVELRVGYNEQFFGPGTRLTVL.